The 32 T cell receptor beta chains below all came from one sample that was sequenced in a study of OX40 agonist ivuxolimab in advanced cancers. Library preparation employed the immunoSEQ multiplex PCR assay. Sourced from immuneACCESS, this table was stored by TCRdb with only in-frame sequences that have V and J called. A share of the clones is absent; for the studies checked, an unresolved V gene accounts for under half, and the remainder has no known explanation. The sample table contains tens of thousands of clones; only one count was recorded for around 89% of them. The top ten clones comprise more than 9% of the sample. Here the sequenced sample was CD4+ or CD8+ T cells sorted from blood, taken in a trial of the OX40 agonist ivuxolimab. These receptors were taken from an adult with an advanced solid tumor such as melanoma, head and neck, liver or kidney cancer.

The rearrangement links TRBV28 to TRBJ2-5; the D gene is possibly TRBD1 (7 bases). The V gene lost 6 bases and the J gene lost 7 bases, with 12 bases spanning the gap. In germline, CDR1 is MDHEN, CDR2 SYDVKM. This CDR3 comprises 12 residues. CDR3 amino acids: CASSPEGATQYF. The CDR3 region has the DNA TGTGCCAGCAGCCCGGAGGGGGCGACCCAGTACTTC. The variable domain in full, with the rest retrieved from reference TRBV28 and TRBJ2-5, is DVKVTQSSRYLVKRTGEKVFLECVQDMDHENMFWYRQDPGLGLRLIYFSYDVKMKEKGDIPEGYSVSREKKERFSLILESASTNQTSMYLCASSPEGATQYFGPGTRLLVL.

The rearrangement uses TRBV28 and TRBJ1-2; D may be TRBD1 (5 bases). Germline V lookup: CDR1 MDHEN, CDR2 SYDVKM. CDR3 length: 18 amino acids. Trimming took 4 bases from V and 1 from J, leaving 22 bases between them. CDR3 coding DNA: TGTGCCAGCAGTTGGAACCCCGCTGACAGATCAATTAACTATGGCTACACCTTC. The encoded protein is CASSWNPADRSINYGYTF.

The rearrangement uses TRBV2 and TRBJ2-5; TRBD1 agrees at 8 bases. J was trimmed by 1 base and V by 7 bases; bases with no gene match: 2. This CDR3 comprises 13 residues. CDR1 SNHLY and CDR2 FYNNEI come from the germline V gene. This chain's CDR3 is CASTGTGQETQYF. The CDR3 DNA reads as TGTGCCAGCACTGGGACAGGCCAAGAGACCCAGTACTTC. The full variable domain, in which reference TRBV2 and TRBJ2-5 provide the parts outside the CDR3, is EPEVTQTPSHQVTQMGQEVILRCVPISNHLYFYWYRQILGQKVEFLVSFYNNEISEKSEIFDDQFSVERPDGSNFTLKIRSTKLEDSAMYFCASTGTGQETQYFGPGTRLLVL.

V gene TRBV6-1 combines with J gene TRBJ2-7, with TRBD1 matching 10 bases. V lost 6 bases and J lost 4; bases outside the gene matches: 9. Germline CDR1 is MNHNS and CDR2 is SASEGT. This CDR3 has 15 residues. CDR3 protein: CASRLEGTGEYEQYF. CDR3 DNA: TGTGCCAGCAGGTTGGAAGGGACAGGGGAGTACGAGCAGTACTTC.

The chain joins TRBV28 to TRBJ1-1, with TRBD1 matching 10 bases. The length of the CDR3 is 15 residues. The V segment lost 6 bases and the J segment 5 bases; nucleotides outside the gene matches: 9. The germline CDR1 and CDR2 sequences are MDHEN and SYDVKM. The CDR3 here is CASSGGDRGRTEAFF. The CDR3 DNA is TGTGCCAGCAGCGGTGGTGACAGGGGGCGGACTGAAGCTTTCTTT.

The chain joins TRBV30 to TRBJ2-1; 10 bases are shared with TRBD2. The CDR3 extends over 14 amino acids. Germline CDR1 reads GTSNPN; CDR2 reads SVGIG (reference sequence). Losses at the gene ends were 2 bases for V and 4 bases for J; bases not matched to a gene: 2. In DNA form, the CDR3 reads TGTGCCTGGAGTTTGACTAGCGGGTACAATGAGCAGTTCTTC. Its protein is CAWSLTSGYNEQFF.

For this clone: Other DNA sequences of this sample code for an identical CDR3. The gene calls are TRBV7-6 and TRBJ1-1; D is undetermined. V was shortened by 1 base and J by 2 bases, with 8 bases between the two germline ends. CDR1 and CDR2 from the germline V gene are SGHVS and FNYEAQ. The CDR3 runs to 14 residues. The CDR3: CASSLGGLNTEAFF. In DNA, the CDR3 is TGTGCCAGCAGCTTAGGAGGGCTCAACACTGAAGCTTTCTTT.

The chain links TRBV5-5 to TRBJ2-2; D gene ambiguous. CDR1 and CDR2 (germline): SGHKS, YYEKEE (reference sequence). The ends were cut back, 6 bases at V and 4 bases at J, with 10 bases in the middle. CDR3 length: 13 amino acids. This chain's CDR3 is CASTLIVTGELFF. CDR3 coding DNA: TGTGCCAGCACCCTGATAGTCACCGGGGAGCTGTTTTTT.

The chain couples TRBV4-3 to TRBJ2-2; D possibly corresponds to TRBD1 (5 bases). Germline V CDR1 and CDR2: LGHNA, YSLEER. CDR3 length equals 15 residues. Trimming stripped 4 bases from V and 3 bases from J, with 12 bases between. This CDR3 is CASSPHHRYTGELFF. The CDR3 DNA sequence: TGCGCCAGCAGCCCACACCACAGGTACACCGGGGAGCTGTTTTTT.

The V and J genes are TRBV29-1 and TRBJ1-1; D uncertain. The germline V gene encodes CDR1 SQVTM and CDR2 ANQGSEA. The CDR3 is 13 residues long. V dropped 1 base and J dropped 2 bases, with 8 bases sitting between them. The CDR3 nucleotides read TGCAGCGTTGAAGGGCCGACCAACACTGAAGCTTTCTTT. Translated: CSVEGPTNTEAFF.

The chain recombines TRBV6-5 with TRBJ2-7; 7 bases line up with TRBD1. Germline values: CDR1 MNHEY, CDR2 SVGAGI. The CDR3 has 11 amino acids. With V trimmed by 5 bases and J by 5 bases, 0 bases remained unmatched. CDR3 DNA sequence: TGTGCCAGCAGTACAGGGGACGAGCAGTACGTC. It translates to CASSTGDEQYV.

This chain links TRBV7-8 with TRBJ2-5; 9 bases align to TRBD1. The germline V gene encodes CDR1 SGHVS and CDR2 FQNEAQ. V gave up 5 bases and J gave up 5 bases; unmatched junction bases: 6. The CDR3 runs to 14 residues. CDR3 region: CASSPQGAVETQYF. CDR3 DNA: TGTGCCAGCAGCCCACAGGGGGCGGTGGAGACCCAGTACTTC.

The rearrangement uses TRBV6-6 and TRBJ1-1; the D gene is possibly TRBD1 (5 bases). This CDR3 contains 14 residues. Germline V lookup: CDR1 MNHNY, CDR2 SVGAGI (reference sequence). Trimming removed 0 bases from V and 5 bases from J, with 10 bases in between. CDR3 nucleotide sequence: TGTGCCAGCAGTTACTCGAGAGGGGAGACTGAAGCTTTCTTT. It codes for CASSYSRGETEAFF.

The chain couples TRBV29-1 to TRBJ1-2, with no clear D. Per the germline V gene, CDR1 is SQVTM and CDR2 is ANQGSEA. CDR3 length equals 13 residues. Between the trimmed V and J ends, which lost 3 bases and 6 bases, there was a span of 14 bases. In nucleotides, the CDR3 is TGCAGCGTTGAGTTCCACGGGGTCAATGGCTACACCTTC. It translates to CSVEFHGVNGYTF.

The rearrangement links TRBV2 to TRBJ2-7; D unclear. From germline, CDR1 is SNHLY and CDR2 FYNNEI. CDR3 size: 13 residues. V lost 2 bases and J lost 3, with 8 bases in between. The CDR3 spells CASSELSFYEQYF. The CDR3 DNA is TGTGCCAGCAGTGAACTGAGTTTCTACGAGCAGTACTTC.

The rearrangement links TRBV11-2 to TRBJ2-7, with no clear D. Looked up from germline, CDR1 is SGHAT and CDR2 is FQNNGV. The V end lost 1 base, the J end lost 3 bases, and 7 bases lay between the germline ends. The CDR3 spans 13 residues. The CDR3 sequence: CASSLGALYEQYV. The DNA for the CDR3 is TGTGCCAGCAGCTTAGGGGCCCTCTACGAGCAGTACGTC.

The chain couples TRBV2 to TRBJ2-1, with 8 bases matching TRBD2. J gave up 6 bases and V 8 bases, and 9 bases lay outside the gene matches. CDR3 size: 14 residues. Germline V gene lookup returns CDR1 SNHLY and CDR2 FYNNEI. The DNA of the CDR3 is TGTGCCAGCTCGGGGCTAGCGGGTTCCAATGAGCAGTTCTTC. This encodes CASSGLAGSNEQFF.

This rearrangement joins TRBV19 to TRBJ2-7, with D perhaps matching TRBD2 (5 bases). This CDR3 spans 14 amino acids. V was pared by 3 bases and J by 5 bases, with 14 bases between. Germline CDR1 is LNHDA and CDR2 is SQIVND (reference sequence). The CDR3 spells CASSIGVGIDEQYF. The DNA of the CDR3 is TGTGCCAGTAGTATCGGGGTCGGAATCGACGAGCAGTACTTC.

The J gene is TRBJ2-1, the V gene TRBV4-2, with 7 bases lining up with TRBD2. With 1 base clipped from V and 5 bases from J, the junction kept 5 bases outside the gene matches. The CDR3 contains 15 residues. CDR1 is LGHNA and CDR2 is YNFKEQ in the germline V gene. The CDR3 coding sequence is TGTGCCAGCAGCCAAGTCCTAGCGGACCACAATGAGCAGTTCTTC. Its protein is CASSQVLADHNEQFF.

Written as DNA, the CDR3 is TGTGCCAGCAGCTTCATCCCGAAAGAGACCCAGTACTTC. Amino acid sequence: CASSFIPKETQYF. The rearrangement links TRBV5-5 to TRBJ2-5, with D uncertain. V was clipped by 2 bases and J by 3 bases, with 8 bases between them. CDR1 and CDR2 (germline): SGHKS, YYEKEE (reference sequence). This CDR3 has 13 residues.

V usage is TRBV27 and J usage is TRBJ1-2, with TRBD1 matching over 7 bases. Looked up from germline, CDR1 is MNHEY and CDR2 is SMNVEV (reference sequence). CDR3 length: 11 residues. V dropped 4 bases and J dropped 7; count of bases not matched to a gene: 0. The CDR3 DNA is TGTGCCAGCAGTTCAGGGGGTGGCTACACCTTC. It yields the protein CASSSGGGYTF.

With respect to this clone: A far more abundant clone sits one base away, making this likely a read error. The chain links TRBV5-8 to TRBJ2-2; D uncertain. Per the germline V gene, CDR1 is SGHTS and CDR2 is YDEGEE. The CDR3 loop spans 11 amino acids. V lost 3 bases and J 7 bases, leaving 4 bases between the germline ends. CDR3 nucleotides: TGTGCCAGCAGCTGGGGCGGGGAGCTGTTTTTT. Translation: CASSWGGELFF.

The chain employs TRBV2 and TRBJ1-2, with D unresolved. In germline, CDR1 is SNHLY, CDR2 FYNNEI. CDR3 length: 14 residues. With 1 base removed from V and 4 bases from J, the gap between germline ends came to 10 bases. In DNA form, the CDR3 reads TGTGCCAGCAGTGAAGTAGAGGGCCCCTATGGCTACACCTTC. Translating it yields CASSEVEGPYGYTF.

CDR3 bases: TGTGCCAGCAGTTTTACTAGCGGGAGGGCCCAGGAGACCCAGTACTTC. Its protein product is CASSFTSGRAQETQYF. V is TRBV27 and J is TRBJ2-5, with 13 bases that match TRBD2. Germline V gene data show CDR1 as MNHEY and CDR2 as SMNVEV (reference sequence). Trimming took 3 bases from V and 5 from J; bases not matched to a gene: 6. The CDR3 runs to 16 residues.

The chain is built from TRBV7-9 and TRBJ1-5; 7 positions agree with TRBD1. This CDR3 comprises 16 residues. Germline trimming cut 4 bases from V and 4 bases from J; bases unmatched to any gene: 10. Germline V gives CDR1 SEHNR, CDR2 FQNEAQ (reference sequence). Written as DNA, the CDR3 is TGTGCCAGCAGCTCCCACGGGACAGATTTAAATCAGCCCCAGCATTTT. Translating it yields CASSSHGTDLNQPQHF.

The V and J genes are TRBV5-1 and TRBJ2-3; no clear D. The CDR3 spans 14 residues. V lost 4 bases and J lost 2, with 11 bases in between. The germline CDR1 and CDR2 sequences are SGHRS and YFSETQ. The CDR3 nucleotides are TGCGCCAGCAGCCAAGGACCTTTCACAGATACGCAGTATTTT. Protein product: CASSQGPFTDTQYF.

This clone was counted a few times. The V and J genes are TRBV14 and TRBJ2-1; the match to TRBD2 covers 8 bases. CDR3 length: 14 amino acids. After removal of 8 bases from V and 3 bases from J, the junction contained 6 bases not matched to a gene. Germline assignment: CDR1 SGHDN and CDR2 FVKESK. CDR3 sequence reads: CASASSGFYNEQFF. CDR3 in DNA: TGTGCCAGCGCTTCTAGCGGGTTCTACAATGAGCAGTTCTTC.

J is TRBJ1-1 and V is TRBV2; 7 positions match TRBD1. With V trimmed by 10 bases and J by 4 bases, 6 bases remained unmatched. The CDR3 is made up of 12 amino acids. Germline assignment: CDR1 SNHLY and CDR2 FYNNEI. The CDR3 protein is CATQGSFTEAFF. The CDR3 DNA reads as TGTGCCACACAGGGGAGTTTCACTGAAGCTTTCTTT.

The rearrangement uses TRBV12-5 and TRBJ2-1; 7 bases match TRBD2. Germline values: CDR1 LGHNT, CDR2 FRNRAP. Trimming removed 5 bases from V and 8 bases from J; junction bases left unmatched: 15. The CDR3 contains 16 residues. The CDR3 DNA is TGTGCTAGTGGTCCCGATGGGGGAGGGCCTGTCGATGAGCAGTTCTTC. This sequence encodes CASGPDGGGPVDEQFF.

J is TRBJ2-2 and V is TRBV29-1; D is uncertain. With 5 bases removed from V and 7 bases from J, the gap between germline ends came to 14 bases. Germline-derived CDR1 and CDR2 are SQVTM and ANQGSEA. The CDR3 is 13 residues long. The CDR3 DNA sequence: TGCAGCGTTCGAGGCTCCTACGACGGGGAGCTGTTTTTT. Translating it yields CSVRGSYDGELFF.

The rearrangement links TRBV28 to TRBJ1-4, with TRBD1 identical over 7 bases. Germline loops: CDR1 MDHEN, CDR2 SYDVKM. The CDR3 is made up of 15 amino acids. Losses at the gene ends were 6 bases for V and 8 bases for J; bases not matched to a gene: 12. CDR3 nucleotides: TGTGCCAGCAGAGAAAATTCAGGGACAGCCGAAAAACTGTTTTTT. The encoded protein is CASRENSGTAEKLFF.

V usage is TRBV9 and J usage is TRBJ2-1; TRBD2 aligns across 8 bases. The J segment lost 0 bases and the V segment lost 4 bases, leaving 15 bases of the junction unmatched. CDR1 SGDLS and CDR2 YYNGEE come from the germline V gene. The CDR3 extends over 19 amino acids. The CDR3 loop reads CASSPDEVLLAASYNEQFF. CDR3 sequence (DNA): TGTGCCAGCAGCCCCGATGAAGTCCTACTAGCGGCCTCCTACAATGAGCAGTTCTTC.